A single sample gave rise to the 23 T cell receptor beta chains below, sequenced in a study of blood T cell repertoires in COVID-19. The method was immunoSEQ multiplex PCR; TCRdb's version includes in-frame clones alone and lacks a portion of them. The repertoire holds about 370,000 clones, with about 89% as singletons. The sequencing input was peripheral blood. The receptors were sampled from a woman between 25 and 40 years old with COVID-19, enrolled during active disease.

The V gene is TRBV10-1, the J gene TRBJ1-1; TRBD1 aligns across 7 bases. Per the germline V gene, CDR1 is WNHNN and CDR2 is SYGVQD (reference sequence). After removal of 3 bases from V and 10 bases from J, the junction contained 8 bases not matched to a gene. The CDR3 is made up of 13 amino acids. CDR3 sequence reads: CASSEVWDRGAFF. The DNA of the CDR3 is TGCGCCAGCAGTGAAGTCTGGGACAGAGGAGCTTTCTTT.

The gene calls are TRBV3-1 (or the pseudogene TRBV3-2) and TRBJ2-5; 8 bases align to TRBD2. The CDR3 spans 15 residues. Germline V lookup: CDR1 LGHDT, CDR2 YNNKEL (reference sequence). Losses at the gene ends were 1 base for V and 0 bases for J; bases not matched to a gene: 1. This chain's CDR3 is CASSQGGGYQETQYF. CDR3 sequence (DNA): TGTGCCAGCAGCCAAGGCGGGGGGTACCAAGAGACCCAGTACTTC.

This clone was picked up a small number of times. The V and J genes are TRBV4-3 and TRBJ1-2, with 7 bases matching TRBD1. The germline CDR1 and CDR2 sequences are LGHNA and YSLEER. The CDR3 is 16 residues long. V shed 0 bases, J shed 0 bases, and the junction held 4 bases outside the gene matches. The DNA of the CDR3 is TGCGCCAGCAGCCAAGATGGAGGGACAGCTAACTATGGCTACACCTTC. Encoded protein: CASSQDGGTANYGYTF.

The chain links TRBV5-5 to TRBJ2-1; 12 nucleotides align to TRBD2. V shed 5 bases, J shed 8 bases, and the junction held 5 bases outside the gene matches. Germline loops: CDR1 SGHKS, CDR2 YYEKEE (reference sequence). There are 14 residues in the CDR3. The CDR3 region is CASRTSGGFDEQFF. The CDR3 DNA follows: TGTGCCAGCAGAACTAGCGGGGGGTTCGATGAGCAGTTCTTC.

This clone showed up just once. This chain uses TRBV28 with TRBJ1-2; 8 nucleotides agree with TRBD1. With 4 bases clipped from V and 3 bases from J, the junction kept 19 bases outside the gene matches. The CDR3 length is 19 residues. Germline assignment: CDR1 MDHEN and CDR2 SYDVKM. The CDR3 DNA follows: TGTGCCAGCAGTTCCCTTCAACAGGGGGTGAGGGTATCGTACTATGGCTACACCTTC. This codes for CASSSLQQGVRVSYYGYTF.

The gene calls are TRBV7-9 and TRBJ1-1; D gene unclear. V lost 1 base and J lost 2, with 5 bases in between. Germline-derived CDR1 and CDR2 are SEHNR and FQNEAQ (reference sequence). The CDR3 length is 13 residues. CDR3 nucleotides: TGTGCCAGCAGCTTAGACAGCAACACTGAAGCTTTCTTT. This gives the protein CASSLDSNTEAFF.

This clone was picked up one time. The chain recombines TRBV19 with TRBJ1-2, with D perhaps TRBD1 (6 bases). This CDR3 contains 13 residues. Germline loops: CDR1 LNHDA, CDR2 SQIVND (reference sequence). The V gene lost 3 bases and the J gene lost 3 bases, with 8 bases spanning the gap. Here the CDR3 reads CASSISGDYGYTF. As DNA, the CDR3 is TGTGCCAGTAGTATCTCAGGGGACTATGGCTACACCTTC.

Worth noting for this clone: This clone may be a read error of a much larger clone one base away. The chain employs TRBV11-2 and TRBJ1-3; D remains unclear. CDR3 length: 14 residues. The V end was cut by 0 bases, the J end by 0 bases, with 3 bases between. Looked up from germline, CDR1 is SGHAT and CDR2 is FQNNGV. CDR3 residues: CASSLDVSGNTIYF. For the CDR3, the DNA is TGTGCCAGCAGCTTAGACGTCTCTGGAAACACCATATATTTT.

The V and J genes are TRBV27 and TRBJ2-1; TRBD1 is a possible D gene (6 bases). The V gene lost 5 bases and the J gene lost 1 base, with 15 bases spanning the gap. CDR3 length equals 16 residues. Germline assignment: CDR1 MNHEY and CDR2 SMNVEV (reference sequence). The CDR3 sequence is CASSATGTRSYNEQFF. DNA of the CDR3: TGTGCCAGCAGTGCTACCGGGACAAGATCCTACAATGAGCAGTTCTTC.

The V and J genes are TRBV2 and TRBJ1-2, with D perhaps matching TRBD1 (6 bases). The CDR3 has 16 amino acids. The ends were cut back, 3 bases at V and 4 bases at J, with 18 bases in the middle. The germline V gene encodes CDR1 SNHLY and CDR2 FYNNEI. The CDR3 DNA sequence: TGTGCCAGCAGTGACTCGCAGGGGCTTAAGGGCTATGGCTACACCTTC. Amino acids: CASSDSQGLKGYGYTF.

The rearrangement joins TRBV29-1 to TRBJ1-1; TRBD1 agrees at 10 bases. V shed 7 bases, J shed 1 base, and the junction held 18 bases outside the gene matches. Germline CDR1 SQVTM, CDR2 ANQGSEA. CDR3 length equals 18 residues. CDR3 loop: CSALIRDRGLRGNTEAFF. The DNA of the CDR3 is TGCAGCGCCCTGATAAGGGACAGGGGTCTCCGAGGGAACACTGAAGCTTTCTTT.

This chain connects TRBV7-2 to TRBJ1-6, with TRBD1 identical over 8 bases. Unmatched junction bases numbered 3, after V lost 4 bases and J lost 7 bases. The CDR3 is 14 amino acids. CDR1 is SGHTA, CDR2 FQGNSA, per germline. CDR3 loop: CASSWAGGNSPLHF. The CDR3 DNA sequence: TGTGCCAGCAGCTGGGCAGGGGGCAATTCACCCCTCCACTTT.

This chain connects TRBV3-1 (or the pseudogene TRBV3-2) to TRBJ1-2, with 8 positions matching TRBD1. CDR1 is LGHDT and CDR2 is YNNKEL in the germline V gene (reference sequence). The CDR3 totals 15 residues. V was pared by 0 bases and J by 8 bases, with 8 bases of the junction left unmatched. The CDR3 DNA follows: TGTGCCAGCAGCCAAGATCCAGGGGGCGTAAGAGGCTACACCTTC. Protein sequence: CASSQDPGGVRGYTF.

This rearrangement joins TRBV5-1 to TRBJ1-4, with D possibly matching TRBD1 (5 bases). The V end lost 4 bases, the J end lost 2 bases, and 12 bases lay between the germline ends. The CDR3 has 15 amino acids. Germline V gene data show CDR1 as SGHRS and CDR2 as YFSETQ. The CDR3 DNA is TGCGCCAGCAGCCCAAGGGGAGGGACTAATGAAAAACTGTTTTTT. Protein sequence: CASSPRGGTNEKLFF. The full variable domain, rest sourced from reference TRBV5-1 and TRBJ1-4, is KAGVTQTPRYLIKTRGQQVTLSCSPISGHRSVSWYQQTPGQGLQFLFEYFSETQRNKGNFPGRFSGRQFSNSRSEMNVSTLELGDSALYLCASSPRGGTNEKLFFGSGTQLSVL.

The chain is built from TRBV7-2 and TRBJ1-2, with 9 bases fitting TRBD1. V was pared by 4 bases and J by 4 bases, with 13 bases of the junction left unmatched. This CDR3 has 17 residues. The germline V gene encodes CDR1 SGHTA and CDR2 FQGNSA. The CDR3 DNA reads as TGTGCCAGCAGCTCGCAACAGGGGGCCGTGGCGAGCTATGGCTACACCTTC. Translated: CASSSQQGAVASYGYTF.

V is TRBV9 and J is TRBJ2-3; 12 nucleotides match TRBD2. With 0 bases clipped from V and 7 bases from J, the junction kept 6 bases outside the gene matches. Germline-derived CDR1 and CDR2 are SGDLS and YYNGEE. The CDR3 covers 16 residues. The CDR3 nucleotides read TGTGCCAGCAGCGTAGAACTAGCGGGGGGCCAAAATACGCAGTATTTT. Its translation is CASSVELAGGQNTQYF.

The V and J genes are TRBV11-2 and TRBJ1-1; 8 positions match TRBD1. Trimming cost V 5 bases and J 10 bases; bases outside gene matches: 12. This CDR3 comprises 14 residues. The germline gives CDR1 SGHAT, CDR2 FQNNGV. The CDR3 sequence is CASSAITLDRGAFF. The DNA for the CDR3 is TGTGCCAGCAGCGCCATAACCTTAGACAGGGGAGCTTTCTTT.

This clone was seen only a few times. The chain joins TRBV3-1 (or the pseudogene TRBV3-2) to TRBJ2-7, with D perhaps TRBD1 (6 bases). Trimming removed 0 bases at V and 6 bases at J, with 12 bases between. CDR1 is LGHDT and CDR2 is YNNKEL in the germline V gene (reference sequence). This CDR3 spans 14 amino acids. The CDR3 region is CASSQDLAGAEQYF. In DNA form, the CDR3 reads TGTGCCAGCAGCCAAGATCTAGCAGGGGCCGAGCAGTACTTC.

In its sample, this clone was seen a few times. This chain links TRBV6-5 with TRBJ2-5; 7 positions match TRBD1. Germline CDR1 and CDR2: MNHEY and SVGAGI. The trim removed 4 bases at V and 5 bases at J, leaving 10 bases unmatched. The length of the CDR3 is 15 residues. The CDR3 DNA sequence: TGTGCCAGCAGTTCACAGGGGCATCAGGTGGAGACCCAGTACTTC. Its protein is CASSSQGHQVETQYF.

The chain couples TRBV29-1 to TRBJ2-2; D perhaps matches TRBD1 (5 bases). The CDR3 loop spans 14 amino acids. Looked up from germline, CDR1 is SQVTM and CDR2 is ANQGSEA. V was pared by 6 bases and J by 6 bases, with 17 bases between. The chain's CDR3 is CSVSALKQAGELFF. The CDR3 coding sequence is TGCAGCGTCTCCGCCCTAAAACAGGCCGGGGAGCTGTTTTTT.

This chain links TRBV3-1 (or the pseudogene TRBV3-2) with TRBJ2-3, with TRBD2 identical over 9 bases. The V gene's germline CDR1 is LGHDT and CDR2 YNNKEL (reference sequence). This CDR3 has 14 amino acids. Losses at the gene ends were 4 bases for V and 11 bases for J; bases not matched to a gene: 10. The chain's CDR3 is CASSRRLAVGGQYF. As DNA, the CDR3 is TGTGCCAGCAGCCGAAGACTAGCGGTTGGGGGGCAGTATTTT.

The chain uses TRBV2 and TRBJ1-4; D not resolved. Per the germline V gene, CDR1 is SNHLY and CDR2 is FYNNEI. V shed 7 bases and J shed 4 bases, with 13 bases lying between them. CDR3 length: 14 residues. This chain's CDR3 is CASTLDGGNEKLFF. CDR3 coding DNA: TGTGCCAGCACACTGGACGGAGGTAATGAAAAACTGTTTTTT.

This CDR3 reads CSASTGSNEQFF. In DNA form, the CDR3 reads TGCAGTGCTAGTACAGGTTCCAATGAGCAGTTCTTC. This chain links TRBV20-1 with TRBJ2-1; the D gene is possibly TRBD1 (5 bases). The CDR3 length is 12 residues. Deletions cut 3 bases from V and 6 bases from J, with 9 bases between. Germline lookup yields CDR1 DFQATT and CDR2 SNEGSKA (reference sequence).